The 14 T cell receptor beta chains in this list originate from one sample, sequenced in a study of T cell clonality in common variable immunodeficiency. Sequenced by immunoSEQ multiplex PCR; TCRdb stores in-frame clones only, minus some. The sample holds about 52,000 clones, and no clone turns up only once. Sequenced material: peripheral blood mononuclear cells. The source of these receptors is a person aged 18 to 69 in good health.

This clone was detected ten times or more. Read data end 3 residues before the CDR3 end; the end is taken from the germline J gene. This chain links TRBV7-9 with TRBJ2-2; D unresolved. This CDR3 has 15 amino acids. Germline CDR1 SEHNR, CDR2 FQNEAQ (reference sequence). Deletions cut 2 bases from V and 7 bases from J, with 14 bases between. The DNA read from the CDR3 is TGTGCCAGCAGCTTAATTTCGAGGCAGTACGGGGAG. Its translation is CASSLISRQYGE. The entire CDR3 sequence reads CASSLISRQYGELFF. Supplemented by reference TRBV7-9 and TRBJ2-2, the full variable domain reads DTGVSQNPRHKITKRGQNVTFRCDPISEHNRLYWYRQTLGQGPEFLTYFQNEAQLEKSRLLSDRFSAERPKGSFSTLEIQRTEQGDSAMYLCASSLISRQYGELFFGEGSRLTVL.

This clone was seen many times. With the read ending 3 residues before the CDR3 end, the germline J gene is used to fill in that end. This chain uses TRBV20-1 with TRBJ1-1; 11 bases are a match to TRBD1. The germline gives CDR1 DFQATT, CDR2 SNEGSKA (reference sequence). The CDR3 is 15 residues long. V was clipped by 5 bases and J by 4 bases; unmatched bases: 9. The CDR3 bases that were read are TGCAGTGCTGTACCATGGGACAGGGGGTTCACTGAA. Its protein is CSAVPWDRGFTE. The CDR3, in full, reads CSAVPWDRGFTEAFF.

This clone has at least ten counts. The observed sequence ends 3 residues before the CDR3 terminus, with the missing tail filled in from the germline J gene. This chain links TRBV5-1 with TRBJ2-2; D is uncertain. Germline V gene sequence: CDR1 SGHRS, CDR2 YFSETQ. V was trimmed by 0 bases and J by 1 base, leaving 10 bases between them. This CDR3 comprises 16 residues. The DNA read from the CDR3 is TGCGCCAGCAGCTTGGCCCCGGTTCAGAACACCGGGGAG. It encodes CASSLAPVQNTGE. The complete CDR3 protein is CASSLAPVQNTGELFF.

This clone was found many times. The read is 3 residues too short to cover the CDR3 end, so that end is filled in from the germline J gene. This sequence joins TRBV9 and TRBJ2-3; 14 nucleotides line up with TRBD2. CDR1 SGDLS and CDR2 YYNGEE come from the germline V gene. CDR3 size: 19 residues. With V trimmed by 4 bases and J by 0 bases, 10 bases remained unmatched. Here the CDR3 reads CASSPRTSGRSSSTDTQYF. CDR3 DNA (partial): TGTGCCAGCAGCCCGCGGACTAGCGGGAGGTCTTCTAGCACAGATACG.

In this sample, this clone turned up many times. The read falls 3 residues short of the CDR3 end, and the missing part is taken from the germline J gene. This sequence joins TRBV12-3 or TRBV12-4 and TRBJ2-3, with 10 bases that match TRBD1. This CDR3 has 15 residues. The V and J ends lost 3 bases and 2 bases, in that order; junction bases with no gene match: 2. The CDR3 reads CASSLGTGDTDTQYF. CDR3 bases read: TGTGCCAGCAGTTTGGGGACAGGGGACACAGATACG.

This clone was detected many times. CDR3 DNA (partial): TGCGCCAGCAGCTTCTCTAGCACAGATACG. Protein: CASSFSSTDT. The complete CDR3 reads CASSFSSTDTQYF. The chain uses TRBV5-1 and TRBJ2-3; unclear D gene. The read ends 3 residues shy of where the CDR3 ends; the end is completed using the germline J gene. The CDR3 totals 13 residues. The ends were cut back, 2 bases at V and 0 bases at J, with 4 bases in the middle. Germline V gene data show CDR1 as SGHRS and CDR2 as YFSETQ.

This clone was counted many times. The CDR3 end lies 3 residues beyond the end of the read and is filled in from the germline J gene. The chain recombines TRBV7-9 with TRBJ2-1; a weak D match, TRBD2 (6 bases). This CDR3 has 14 residues. The V end was cut by 6 bases, the J end by 2 bases, with 11 bases between. The germline V gene encodes CDR1 SEHNR and CDR2 FQNEAQ (reference sequence). The sequenced part of the CDR3 DNA is TGTGCCAGCAGTTCCGGGACTCCCTACAATGAG. Translating gives CASSSGTPYNE. The entire CDR3 protein is CASSSGTPYNEQFF.

This clone showed up just a few times. Sequencing ends 3 residues short of the CDR3 end; the germline J gene provides the rest. The chain combines TRBV18 with TRBJ2-3; 11 bases line up with TRBD2. This CDR3 is built from 16 residues. V was pared by 3 bases and J by 1 base, with 3 bases of the junction left unmatched. Germline CDR1 reads KGHSH; CDR2 reads LQKENI. The DNA read from the CDR3 is TGTGCCAGCTCACCCCTAGCGGGAGGAGGCACAGATACG. Translation gives CASSPLAGGGTDT. The complete CDR3 sequence is CASSPLAGGGTDTQYF. Based on the CDR3 plus reference TRBV18 and TRBJ2-3, the full variable domain is NAGVMQNPRHLVRRRGQEARLRCSPMKGHSHVYWYRQLPEEGLKFMVYLQKENIIDESGMPKERFSAEFPKEGPSILRIQQVVRGDSAAYFCASSPLAGGGTDTQYFGPGTRLTVL.

About this clone itself: The sequence runs out 3 residues before the end of the CDR3; the remainder is reconstructed from the germline J gene. The chain links TRBV2 to TRBJ1-2; D not resolved. Trimming removed 1 base from V and 5 bases from J, with 20 bases in between. Looked up from germline, CDR1 is SNHLY and CDR2 is FYNNEI. CDR3 length: 17 residues. Here the CDR3 reads CASSEVGRGRAQYGYTF. CDR3 bases read: TGTGCCAGCAGTGAAGTGGGTCGGGGTCGAGCACAATATGGC.

Only a few counts were recorded for this clone. The read gets to within 3 residues of the CDR3 end, and the germline J gene fills in the rest. The chain combines TRBV23-1 with TRBJ2-2; 10 positions match TRBD1. TRBV23-1 is flagged as an ORF with uncertain function. The CDR3 sequence is 20 residues long. CDR3 bases read: TGCGCCAGCAGTCAAACCCCGGGACAGGGGACCCTGGACCCTAATTCACCG. Translation: CASSQTPGQGTLDPNSP. The CDR3 in full is CASSQTPGQGTLDPNSPLFF.

This clone was observed many times. The sequence runs out 3 residues before the end of the CDR3; the remainder is reconstructed from the germline J gene. The gene calls are TRBV19 and TRBJ1-1; D is unresolved. CDR3 length: 14 amino acids. Per the germline V gene, CDR1 is LNHDA and CDR2 is SQIVND (reference sequence). The V end was cut by 5 bases, the J end by 1 base, with 11 bases between. The chain's CDR3 is CASSHNIPNTEAFF. The sequenced part of the CDR3 DNA is TGTGCCAGTAGTCACAACATCCCGAACACTGAA.

The sample holds many counts of this clone. CDR3 bases read: TGCAGCGTTGACCCAGGGACTGAA. Encoded protein: CSVDPGTE. The complete CDR3 reads CSVDPGTEAFF. This chain connects TRBV29-1 to TRBJ1-1; maybe TRBD1 (5 bases). The read finishes 3 residues shy of the CDR3 end, and the germline J gene is used to complete it. From germline, CDR1 is SQVTM and CDR2 ANQGSEA. V was cut by 3 bases and J by 5 bases, with 7 bases left in between. The CDR3 length is 11 residues.

Ten or more counts support this clone. The read falls 3 residues short of the CDR3 end, and the missing part is taken from the germline J gene. This chain joins TRBV11-3 and TRBJ2-7; the D gene is possibly TRBD1 (6 bases). The CDR3 extends over 15 amino acids. The V gene's germline CDR1 is SGHNT and CDR2 YENEEA. V was trimmed by 0 bases and J by 2 bases, leaving 11 bases between them. CDR3 DNA, as far as it was read: TGTGCCAGCAGCTTAGATAAGGCAGGGGCCTACGAG. Protein sequence: CASSLDKAGAYE. The full CDR3 protein is CASSLDKAGAYEQYF.

This clone has ten or more counts. From the germline J gene comes the end of the CDR3, since the read stops 3 residues before it. V is TRBV7-9 and J is TRBJ2-7; possibly TRBD2 for D (6 bases). The CDR3 extends over 15 amino acids. V dropped 0 bases and J dropped 2 bases, with 11 bases sitting between them. Germline V CDR1 and CDR2: SEHNR, FQNEAQ (reference sequence). Partial CDR3 DNA: TGTGCCAGCAGCTTAGCGATTAGCGGACCCTACGAG. It translates to CASSLAISGPYE. The full CDR3 sequence reads CASSLAISGPYEQYF.